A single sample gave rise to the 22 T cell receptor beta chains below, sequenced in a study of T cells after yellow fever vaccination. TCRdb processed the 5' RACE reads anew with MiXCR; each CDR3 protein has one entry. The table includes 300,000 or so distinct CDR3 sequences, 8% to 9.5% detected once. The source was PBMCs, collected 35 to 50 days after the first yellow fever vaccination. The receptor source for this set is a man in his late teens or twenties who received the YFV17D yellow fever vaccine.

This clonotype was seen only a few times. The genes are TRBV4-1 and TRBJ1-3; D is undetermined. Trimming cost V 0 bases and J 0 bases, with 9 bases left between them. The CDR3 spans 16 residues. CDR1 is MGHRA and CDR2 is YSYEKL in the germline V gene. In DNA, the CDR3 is TGCGCCAGCAGCCAAGAGTTTCGGCTCTCTGGAAACACCATATATTTT. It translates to CASSQEFRLSGNTIYF.

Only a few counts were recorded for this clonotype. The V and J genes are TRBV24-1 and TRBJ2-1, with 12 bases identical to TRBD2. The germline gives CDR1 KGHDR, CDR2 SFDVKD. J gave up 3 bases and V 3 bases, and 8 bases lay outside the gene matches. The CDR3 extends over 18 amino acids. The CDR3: CATSDLSTSGGHYNEQFF. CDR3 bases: TGTGCCACCAGTGATCTGTCGACTAGCGGGGGACACTACAATGAGCAGTTCTTC.

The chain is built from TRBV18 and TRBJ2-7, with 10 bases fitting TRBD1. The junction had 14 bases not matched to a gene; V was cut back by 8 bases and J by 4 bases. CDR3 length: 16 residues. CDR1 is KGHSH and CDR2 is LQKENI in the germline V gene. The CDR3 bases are TGTGCCAGCACTGGGGGCTCCGGGACAGGGGATTACGAGCAGTACTTC. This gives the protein CASTGGSGTGDYEQYF.

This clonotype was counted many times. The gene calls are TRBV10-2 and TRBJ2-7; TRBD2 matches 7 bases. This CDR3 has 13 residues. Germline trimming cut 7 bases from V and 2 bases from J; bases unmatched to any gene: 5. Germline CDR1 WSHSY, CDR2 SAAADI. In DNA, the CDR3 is TGCGCCAGCATCGGTGCGGGGGCCTACGAGCAGTACTTC. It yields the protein CASIGAGAYEQYF.

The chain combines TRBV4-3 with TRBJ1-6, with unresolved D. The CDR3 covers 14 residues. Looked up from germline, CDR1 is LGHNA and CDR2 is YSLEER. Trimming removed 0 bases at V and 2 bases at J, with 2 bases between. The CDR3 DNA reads TGCGCCAGCAGCCAAGATCCCTATAATTCACCCCTCCACTTT. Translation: CASSQDPYNSPLHF.

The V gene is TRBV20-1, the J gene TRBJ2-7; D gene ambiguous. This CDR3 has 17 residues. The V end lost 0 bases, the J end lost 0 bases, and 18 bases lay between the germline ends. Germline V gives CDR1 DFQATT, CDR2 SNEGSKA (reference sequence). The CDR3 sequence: CSARDRATRFSSYEQYF. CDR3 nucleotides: TGCAGTGCTAGAGATCGGGCCACCCGCTTCTCCTCCTACGAGCAGTACTTC.

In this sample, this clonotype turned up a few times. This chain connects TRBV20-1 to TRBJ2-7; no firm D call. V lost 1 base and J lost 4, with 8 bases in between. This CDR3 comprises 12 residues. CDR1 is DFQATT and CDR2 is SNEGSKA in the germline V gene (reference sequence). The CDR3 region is CSARVAGYEQYV. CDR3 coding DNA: TGCAGTGCTAGAGTGGCCGGTTACGAGCAGTACGTC.

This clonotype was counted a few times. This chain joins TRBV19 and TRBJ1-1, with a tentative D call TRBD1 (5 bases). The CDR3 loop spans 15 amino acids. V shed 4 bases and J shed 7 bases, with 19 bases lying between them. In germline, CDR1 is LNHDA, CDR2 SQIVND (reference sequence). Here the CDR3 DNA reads TGTGCCAGTAGTAGGGGAACAGGTCCGAGGGGTGAAGCTTTCTTT. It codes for CASSRGTGPRGEAFF. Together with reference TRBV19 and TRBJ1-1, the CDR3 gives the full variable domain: DGGITQSPKYLFRKEGQNVTLSCEQNLNHDAMYWYRQDPGQGLRLIYYSQIVNDFQKGDIAEGYSVSREKKESFPLTVTSAQKNPTAFYLCASSRGTGPRGEAFFGQGTRLTVV.

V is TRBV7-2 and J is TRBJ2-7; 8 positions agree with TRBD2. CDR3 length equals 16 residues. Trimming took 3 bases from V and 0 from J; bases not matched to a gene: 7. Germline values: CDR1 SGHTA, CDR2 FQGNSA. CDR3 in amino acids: CASSFAGGLNSYEQYF. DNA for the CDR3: TGTGCCAGCAGCTTCGCGGGGGGACTAAACTCCTACGAGCAGTACTTC.

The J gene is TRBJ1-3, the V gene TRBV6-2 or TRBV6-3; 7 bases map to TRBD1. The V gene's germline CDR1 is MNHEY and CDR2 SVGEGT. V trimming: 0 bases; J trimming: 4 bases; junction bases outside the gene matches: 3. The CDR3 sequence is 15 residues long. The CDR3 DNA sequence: TGTGCCAGCAGTTACTCTCGGGACAGCGGAAACACCATATATTTT. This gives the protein CASSYSRDSGNTIYF.

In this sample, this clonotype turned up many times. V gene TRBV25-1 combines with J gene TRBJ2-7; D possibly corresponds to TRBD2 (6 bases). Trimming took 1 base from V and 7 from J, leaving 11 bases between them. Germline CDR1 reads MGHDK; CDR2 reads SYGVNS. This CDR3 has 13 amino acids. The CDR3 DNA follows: TGTGCCAGCAGTGAATTCTCCGGGGGAGAGCAGTACTTC. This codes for CASSEFSGGEQYF.

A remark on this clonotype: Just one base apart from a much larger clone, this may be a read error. DNA of the CDR3: TGTTCCAGCAGGGCAGGGACATCGGTGGGCGAGCAGTACTTC. Amino acid sequence: CSSRAGTSVGEQYF. The chain is built from TRBV25-1 and TRBJ2-7; D is possibly TRBD1 (6 bases). Looked up from germline, CDR1 is MGHDK and CDR2 is SYGVNS. This CDR3 is 14 amino acids long.

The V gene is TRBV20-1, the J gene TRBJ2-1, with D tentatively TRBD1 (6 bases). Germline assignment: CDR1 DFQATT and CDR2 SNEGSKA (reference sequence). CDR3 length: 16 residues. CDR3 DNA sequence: TGCTGTGTCAGGGGTCTGGGGCCGGGCTCCTACAATGAGCAGTTCTTC. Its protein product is CCVRGLGPGSYNEQFF.

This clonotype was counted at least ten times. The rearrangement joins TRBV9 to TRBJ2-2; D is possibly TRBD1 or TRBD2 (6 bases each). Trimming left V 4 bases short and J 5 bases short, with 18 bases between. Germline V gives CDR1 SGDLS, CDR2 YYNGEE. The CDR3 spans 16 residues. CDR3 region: CASSTSPGAGTGELFF. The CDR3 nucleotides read TGTGCCAGCAGCACATCCCCGGGGGCCGGGACCGGGGAGCTGTTTTTT.

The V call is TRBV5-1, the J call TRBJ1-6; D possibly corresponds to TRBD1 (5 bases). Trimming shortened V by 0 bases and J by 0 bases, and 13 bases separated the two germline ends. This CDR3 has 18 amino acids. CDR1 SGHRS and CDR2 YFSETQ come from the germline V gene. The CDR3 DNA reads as TGCGCCAGCAGCTTGGGATCAAGCCAGGGCTCCTATAATTCACCCCTCCACTTT. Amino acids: CASSLGSSQGSYNSPLHF.

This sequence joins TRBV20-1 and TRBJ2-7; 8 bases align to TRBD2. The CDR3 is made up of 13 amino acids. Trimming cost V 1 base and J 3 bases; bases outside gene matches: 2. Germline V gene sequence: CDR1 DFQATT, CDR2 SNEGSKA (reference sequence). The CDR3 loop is CSARAGGRYEQYF. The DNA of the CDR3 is TGCAGTGCTAGAGCGGGGGGGCGCTACGAGCAGTACTTC.

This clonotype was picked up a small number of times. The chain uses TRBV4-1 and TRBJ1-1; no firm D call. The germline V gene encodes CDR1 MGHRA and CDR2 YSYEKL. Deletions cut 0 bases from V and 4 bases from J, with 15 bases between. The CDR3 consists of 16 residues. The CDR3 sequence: CASSQDERAYGTEAFF. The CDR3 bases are TGCGCCAGCAGCCAAGACGAACGGGCTTACGGCACTGAAGCTTTCTTT.

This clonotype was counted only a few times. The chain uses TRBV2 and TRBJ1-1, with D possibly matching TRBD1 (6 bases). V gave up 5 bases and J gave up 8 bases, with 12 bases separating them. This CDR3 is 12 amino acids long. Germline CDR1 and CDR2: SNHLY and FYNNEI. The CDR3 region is CASSPNRAEAFF. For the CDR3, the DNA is TGTGCCAGCAGTCCTAACAGGGCCGAAGCTTTCTTT. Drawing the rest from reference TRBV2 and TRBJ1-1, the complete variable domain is EPEVTQTPSHQVTQMGQEVILRCVPISNHLYFYWYRQILGQKVEFLVSFYNNEISEKSEIFDDQFSVERPDGSNFTLKIRSTKLEDSAMYFCASSPNRAEAFFGQGTRLTVV.

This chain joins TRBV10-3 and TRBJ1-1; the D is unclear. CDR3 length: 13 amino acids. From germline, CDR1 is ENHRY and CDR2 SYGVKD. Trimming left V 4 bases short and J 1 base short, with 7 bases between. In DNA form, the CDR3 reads TGTGCCATCAGTGCAGCTGAGAACACTGAAGCTTTCTTT. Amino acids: CAISAAENTEAFF.

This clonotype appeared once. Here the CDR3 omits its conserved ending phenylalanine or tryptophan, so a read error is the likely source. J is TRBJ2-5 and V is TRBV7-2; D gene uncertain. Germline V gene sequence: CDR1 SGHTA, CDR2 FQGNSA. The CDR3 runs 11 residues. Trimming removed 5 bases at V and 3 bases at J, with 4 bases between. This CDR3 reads CASSQKETQYI. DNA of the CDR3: TGTGCCAGCAGCCAAAAAGAGACCCAGTACATC.

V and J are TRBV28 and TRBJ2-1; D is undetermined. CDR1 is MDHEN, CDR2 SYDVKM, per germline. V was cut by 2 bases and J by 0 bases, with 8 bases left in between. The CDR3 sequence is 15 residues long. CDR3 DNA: TGTGCCAGCAGTTTAGTCCCCAACTCCTACAATGAGCAGTTCTTC. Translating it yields CASSLVPNSYNEQFF.

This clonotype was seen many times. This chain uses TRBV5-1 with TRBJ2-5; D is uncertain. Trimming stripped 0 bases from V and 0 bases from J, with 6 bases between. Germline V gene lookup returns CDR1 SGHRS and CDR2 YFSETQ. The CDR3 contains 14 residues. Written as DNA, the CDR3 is TGCGCCAGCAGCTTGGTGGGCGACCAAGAGACCCAGTACTTC. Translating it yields CASSLVGDQETQYF.